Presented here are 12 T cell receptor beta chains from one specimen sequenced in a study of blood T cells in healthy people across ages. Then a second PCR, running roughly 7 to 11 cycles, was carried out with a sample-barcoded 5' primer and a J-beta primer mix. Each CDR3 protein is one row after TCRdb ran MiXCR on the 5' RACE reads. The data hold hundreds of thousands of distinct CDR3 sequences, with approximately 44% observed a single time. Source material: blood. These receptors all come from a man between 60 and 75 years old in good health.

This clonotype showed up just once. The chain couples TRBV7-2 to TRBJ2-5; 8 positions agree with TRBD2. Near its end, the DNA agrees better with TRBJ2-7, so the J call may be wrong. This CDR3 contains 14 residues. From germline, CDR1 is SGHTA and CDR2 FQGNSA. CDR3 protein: CASSPGLANHEQYF. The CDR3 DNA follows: TGTGCCAGCAGCCCAGGACTAGCTAACCACGAGCAGTACTTC.

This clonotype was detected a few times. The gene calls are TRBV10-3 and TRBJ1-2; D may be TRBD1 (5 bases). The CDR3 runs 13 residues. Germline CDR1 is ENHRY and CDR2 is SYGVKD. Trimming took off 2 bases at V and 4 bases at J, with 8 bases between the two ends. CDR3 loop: CAISERQGYGYTF. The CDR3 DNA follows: TGTGCCATCAGTGAGCGGCAGGGCTATGGCTACACCTTC.

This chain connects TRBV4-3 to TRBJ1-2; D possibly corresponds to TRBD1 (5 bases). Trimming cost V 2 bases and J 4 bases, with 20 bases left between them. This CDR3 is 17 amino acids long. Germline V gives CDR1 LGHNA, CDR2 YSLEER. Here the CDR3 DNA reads TGCGCCAGCAGCCAAAACTGGCGGGCAGGGACTTCCTATGGCTACACCTTC. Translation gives CASSQNWRAGTSYGYTF.

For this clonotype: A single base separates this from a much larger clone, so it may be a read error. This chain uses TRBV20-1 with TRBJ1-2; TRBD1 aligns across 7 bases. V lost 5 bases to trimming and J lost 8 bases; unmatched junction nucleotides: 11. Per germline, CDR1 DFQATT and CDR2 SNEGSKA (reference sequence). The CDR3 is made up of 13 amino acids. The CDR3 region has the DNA TGCAGTGCTGGCAGAGGGGACAGTGAAGGCTACACCTTC. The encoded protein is CSAGRGDSEGYTF.

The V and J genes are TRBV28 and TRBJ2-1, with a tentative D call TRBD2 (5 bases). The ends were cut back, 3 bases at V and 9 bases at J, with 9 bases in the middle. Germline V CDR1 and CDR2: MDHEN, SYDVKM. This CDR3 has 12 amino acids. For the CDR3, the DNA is TGTGCCAGCAGTTTGAGGGTAGCTGAGCAGTTCTTC. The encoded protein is CASSLRVAEQFF.

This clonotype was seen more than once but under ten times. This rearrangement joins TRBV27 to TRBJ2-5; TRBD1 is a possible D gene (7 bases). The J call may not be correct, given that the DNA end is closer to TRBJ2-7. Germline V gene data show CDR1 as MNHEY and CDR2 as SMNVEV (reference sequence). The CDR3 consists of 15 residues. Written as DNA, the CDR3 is TGTGCCAGCAGTCGATCTGGAGGGGGCGCGGGCGAGCAGTACTTC. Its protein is CASSRSGGGAGEQYF.

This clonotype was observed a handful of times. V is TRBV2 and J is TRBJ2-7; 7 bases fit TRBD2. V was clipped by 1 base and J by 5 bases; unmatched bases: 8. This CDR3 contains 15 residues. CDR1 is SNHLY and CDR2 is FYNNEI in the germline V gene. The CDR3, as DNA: TGTGCCAGCAGTGAAGTGGCTAGCGGTGCCAACGAGCAGTACTTC. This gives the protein CASSEVASGANEQYF.

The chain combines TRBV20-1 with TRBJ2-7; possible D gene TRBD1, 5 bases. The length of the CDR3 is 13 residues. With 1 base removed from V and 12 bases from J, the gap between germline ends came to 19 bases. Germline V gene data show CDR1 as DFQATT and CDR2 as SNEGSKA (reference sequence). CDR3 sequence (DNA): TGCAGTGCTAGAGCAGGGTATCGAGAGACCCTGTACTTC. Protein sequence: CSARAGYRETLYF.

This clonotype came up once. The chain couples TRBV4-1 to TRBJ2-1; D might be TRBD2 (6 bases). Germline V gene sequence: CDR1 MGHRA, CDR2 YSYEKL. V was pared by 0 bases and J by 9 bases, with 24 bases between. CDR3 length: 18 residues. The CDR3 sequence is CASSQDPTTMTSSSEQFF. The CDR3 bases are TGCGCCAGCAGCCAAGATCCGACCACCATGACTAGTAGTAGTGAGCAGTTCTTC.

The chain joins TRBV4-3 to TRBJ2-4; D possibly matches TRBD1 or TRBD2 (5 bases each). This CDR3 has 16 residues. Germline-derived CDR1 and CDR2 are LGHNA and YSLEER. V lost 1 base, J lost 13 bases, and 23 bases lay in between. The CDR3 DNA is TGCGCCAGCAGCCAAGTTCCTTCGGGACCAATGGAAGAGCAGTACTTC. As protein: CASSQVPSGPMEEQYF.

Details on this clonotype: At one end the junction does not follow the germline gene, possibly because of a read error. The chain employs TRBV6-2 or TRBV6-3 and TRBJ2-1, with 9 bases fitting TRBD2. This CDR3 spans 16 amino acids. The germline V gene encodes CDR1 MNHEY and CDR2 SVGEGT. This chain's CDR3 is CTSSSPTSGGYNEQFF. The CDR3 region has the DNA TGTACCAGCAGCTCACCGACTAGCGGAGGTTACAATGAGCAGTTCTTC.

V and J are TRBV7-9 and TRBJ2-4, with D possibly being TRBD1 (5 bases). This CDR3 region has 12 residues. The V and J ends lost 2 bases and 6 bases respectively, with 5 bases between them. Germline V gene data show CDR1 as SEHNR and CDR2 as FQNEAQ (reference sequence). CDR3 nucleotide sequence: TGTGCCAGCAGCTTACAGGGAAACATTCAGTACTTC. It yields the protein CASSLQGNIQYF.